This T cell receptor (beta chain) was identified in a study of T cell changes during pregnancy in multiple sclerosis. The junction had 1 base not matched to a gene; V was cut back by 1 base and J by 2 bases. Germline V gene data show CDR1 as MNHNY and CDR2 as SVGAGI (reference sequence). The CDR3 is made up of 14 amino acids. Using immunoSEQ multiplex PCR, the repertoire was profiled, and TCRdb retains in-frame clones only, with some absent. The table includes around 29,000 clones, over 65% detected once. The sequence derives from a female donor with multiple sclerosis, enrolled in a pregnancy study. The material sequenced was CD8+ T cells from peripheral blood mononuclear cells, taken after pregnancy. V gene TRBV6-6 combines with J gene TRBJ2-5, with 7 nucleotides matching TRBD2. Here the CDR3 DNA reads TGTGCCAGCAGTTACTTCGGGGGGCAAGAGACCCAGTACTTC. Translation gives CASSYFGGQETQYF.